This T cell receptor (beta chain) was retrieved from a study of beta chain features in type 1 diabetes (dated by TCRdb to the late 2010s). Regarding the study in general: Mean age, gender distribution, total cell number and subset yield were not different between patients and healthy donors. Whereas all 30 or so donors provided naive and central memory subsets, regulatory and stem cell-like memory subsets were isolated from just 8 patients and about eight healthy donors. A total of over 95,000,000 sorted cells were examined across all samples, and RNA yield correlated strongly with the number of cells per subset. In the study, TCRB repertoires of sorted circulating CD4+ T cell subsets from recently diagnosed type 1 diabetes patients were compared with those of matched healthy donors. Overall study outcomes, separate from this receptor: HLA sub-analyses involved small numbers of individuals, so any influence of HLA type on TCRB rearrangement remained unresolved. Naive, central memory and regulatory TCRB repertoires appeared to be more alike among patients than among healthy donors. Type 1 diabetes patients showed a moderate but significant shortening of TCRB CDR3 length in all four CD4+ subsets. Patients with type 1 diabetes made fewer insertions and deleted more nucleotides at VDJ recombination sites, implying thymic rearrangement abnormalities. Shorter templates might have been favored by PCR, but patient and control samples were amplified and corrected together, so both groups would have been affected equally by any skew. Because cDNA was sequenced instead of genomic DNA, activated cells with high expression could be over-represented, although the groups did not differ in activation or CD3 levels.

The High Capacity cDNA Reverse Transcription Kit was used to reverse transcribe all of the isolated RNA, meaning that expressed TCRB transcripts were what got sequenced. Deep immunoSEQ sequencing was applied to naive, central memory and regulatory T cell samples, giving an average of approximately 4 million total reads per sample. Sorted cells were lysed in RLT buffer and RNA was extracted with DNase-treated RNeasy Micro or Mini kits, depending on cell number. Each cell subset was processed separately to prevent cross-contamination, with patient and healthy donor samples processed together. The immunoSEQ multiplex PCR was used to amplify TCRB sequences from cDNA, generating 87-bp fragments that spanned the CDR3 region. Sequencing of the amplicons was performed on the Illumina HiSeq platform. From the authors' description of their analysis: PCR bias was corrected computationally using synthetic template baselines, and reads within Hamming distance 2 were collapsed, with unmergeable singletons discarded. By aligning reads against IMGT, V, D and J genes, CDR3 length, and insertions or deletions at six rearrangement sites were assigned. Within each subset, clonotype counts were normalized to sorted cell number, and only after that were true diversity and Gini coefficients computed with the tcR R package. The overlap coefficient, calculated on TCRB nucleotide sequences, was used to measure repertoire sharing. In its TCRdb copy, this immuneACCESS table keeps in-frame sequences only and misses some clones. Where compared with another copy, unresolved V genes explain less than half of these, and the others have no known cause. V, J and clone size reflect that table, while D and trimming were determined from the DNA. The sample contains 150,000 to 160,000 clones, over 8.5% of them found a single time. Roughly 1.9% of the sample lies in the top ten.

This clone was picked up a small number of times. Its specific antigen is unknown. Nothing much larger sits one base from this clone, and base qualities are not available. A single peripheral blood draw of approximately 120 mL on average was collected from each donor into heparinised tubes. A BD FACSAria II was used to sort naive, central memory, regulatory and stem cell-like memory CD4+ T cells with a panel that included CD45RO, CCR7, CD25, CD127, CD95 and CD27. Every sorted population had a purity above 95%. PBMCs were separated immediately by Lymphoprep density gradient centrifugation and were stained directly, without being cultured. Samples were stained and sorted in pairs, with one healthy donor and one patient per experiment, so that batch effects were minimized. CDR1 and CDR2, looked up from the germline V gene, are MDHEN and SYDVKM. Including cysteine and phenylalanine, the CDR3 has 13 amino acids. The kept DNA is CDR3 alone, 39 bases in frame from the first base. V is cut back by 11 bases and J by 5 bases, with 8 bases in the junction unmatched.

The TCR originated in a man between 18 and 35 years old in good health. This chain joins TRBV28 to TRBJ2-3; TRBD2 fits 9 bases in the junction. Material: central memory CD4+ T cells from blood. For the CDR3, the sequence is CAGRIAGEDTQYF. DNA sequence: TGTGCCGGAAGGATAGCGGGGGAAGATACGCAGTATTTT.